Listed here are 26 T cell receptor beta chains from one sample, sequenced in a study of cytomegalovirus exposure and HLA in healthy donors. PCR amplification relied on 60 Vbeta primers (plus 13 Jbeta primers). Assay used: immunoSEQ multiplex PCR; TCRdb lists only in-frame clones, some missing. The sample includes about 190,000 clones, 82% of them seen just once. Sequencing was carried out using PBMCs. The receptors were sampled from a woman aged 18-35 years in good health and CMV-seronegative.

The V gene is TRBV7-2, the J gene TRBJ2-1; 12 nucleotides line up with TRBD2. Germline trimming cut 5 bases from V and 13 bases from J; bases unmatched to any gene: 18. This CDR3 has 17 residues. The germline V gene encodes CDR1 SGHTA and CDR2 FQGNSA. The CDR3 DNA follows: TGTGCCAGCAGCCAGAGCCTTCTAGCGGGGGGGGCCGGATTTCAGTTCTTC. Amino acids: CASSQSLLAGGAGFQFF.

The chain combines TRBV30 with TRBJ1-1, with D maybe TRBD1 (5 bases). Per germline, CDR1 GTSNPN and CDR2 SVGIG (reference sequence). This CDR3 spans 15 amino acids. Trimming left V 1 base short and J 5 bases short, with 17 bases between. CDR3 protein: CAWSARLPGRTEAFF. CDR3 DNA: TGTGCCTGGAGTGCCCGCCTTCCAGGGCGTACTGAAGCTTTCTTT.

The chain links TRBV12-5 to TRBJ2-1; 7 bases line up with TRBD2. Germline-derived CDR1 and CDR2 are LGHNT and FRNRAP. The CDR3 contains 16 residues. V trimming: 0 bases; J trimming: 6 bases; junction bases outside the gene matches: 8. The CDR3 is CASGLVQAGSGNEQFF. DNA for the CDR3: TGTGCTAGTGGTTTGGTACAAGCGGGAAGTGGCAATGAGCAGTTCTTC.

This chain connects TRBV10-1 to TRBJ1-1, with 7 bases aligning to TRBD1. CDR3 length: 13 amino acids. The ends lost 8 bases at V and 5 bases at J; junction bases unmatched: 8. CDR1 and CDR2 (germline): WNHNN, SYGVQD (reference sequence). The CDR3 here is CASSDRVRTEAFF. The CDR3 DNA follows: TGCGCCAGCTCCGACAGGGTTCGGACTGAAGCTTTCTTT.

V gene TRBV6-5 combines with J gene TRBJ2-3, with 7 nucleotides matching TRBD2. The CDR3 spans 14 residues. J was trimmed by 2 bases and V by 5 bases; bases with no gene match: 4. Germline assignment: CDR1 MNHEY and CDR2 SVGAGI. Written as DNA, the CDR3 is TGTGCCAGCAGTCCCGGGGGGATCACAGATACGCAGTATTTT. Protein: CASSPGGITDTQYF.

The V gene is TRBV7-7, the J gene TRBJ2-3, with 7 bases fitting TRBD2. CDR1 and CDR2 from the germline V gene are SSHAT and FNYEAQ (reference sequence). The CDR3 covers 14 residues. The ends lost 1 base at V and 4 bases at J; junction bases unmatched: 2. CDR3 in DNA: TGTGCCAGCAGCTTAGTGGGGGGGGCAGATACGCAGTATTTT. Encoded protein: CASSLVGGADTQYF.

In its sample, this clone was seen once. The chain links TRBV15 to TRBJ1-1; D remains ambiguous. CDR1 is LNHNV and CDR2 is YYDKDF in the germline V gene (reference sequence). The CDR3 length is 13 residues. V was trimmed by 3 bases and J by 5 bases, leaving 10 bases between them. Here the CDR3 DNA reads TGTGCCACCAGCAGGAAGCGCGGGACTGAAGCTTTCTTT. Translation gives CATSRKRGTEAFF.

The V gene is TRBV6-5, the J gene TRBJ2-7, with 7 bases identical to TRBD1. The V gene end was trimmed by 6 bases and the J gene end by 2 bases; junction bases not matched to a gene: 4. The CDR3 totals 13 residues. CDR1 and CDR2 (germline): MNHEY, SVGAGI. CDR3 in amino acids: CASSLGQTYEQYF. For the CDR3, the DNA is TGTGCCAGCAGCCTGGGACAGACCTACGAGCAGTACTTC.

In this sample, this clone turned up a few times. V gene TRBV6-4 combines with J gene TRBJ2-6; D not resolved. The ends were cut back, 2 bases at V and 0 bases at J, with 5 bases in the middle. CDR1 is MRHNA, CDR2 SNTAGT, per germline. This CDR3 has 15 amino acids. CDR3 sequence reads: CASSDGRSGANVLTF. CDR3 coding DNA: TGTGCCAGCAGTGACGGGCGCTCTGGGGCCAACGTCCTGACTTTC.

Details on this clone: The identical CDR3 is also encoded by other nucleotide sequences in the sample. The chain recombines TRBV11-3 with TRBJ2-1; D is possibly TRBD1 (6 bases). CDR1 SGHNT and CDR2 YENEEA come from the germline V gene. V lost 8 bases and J lost 0, with 8 bases in between. The CDR3 runs 13 residues. The CDR3 DNA sequence: TGTGCCAGCCAGGACAGCTCCTACAATGAGCAGTTCTTC. Its protein product is CASQDSSYNEQFF.

The chain couples TRBV20-1 to TRBJ2-1; D is uncertain. The germline gives CDR1 DFQATT, CDR2 SNEGSKA (reference sequence). This CDR3 region has 11 residues. With 6 bases removed from V and 7 bases from J, the gap between germline ends came to 10 bases. CDR3 coding DNA: TGCAGTGCGCCGGCGGATAATGAGCAGTTCTTC. It translates to CSAPADNEQFF.

The rearrangement uses TRBV27 and TRBJ2-2, with D unclear. Germline loops: CDR1 MNHEY, CDR2 SMNVEV (reference sequence). The CDR3 totals 14 residues. The V end was cut by 7 bases, the J end by 5 bases, with 14 bases between. The CDR3 loop is CASKELAVTGELFF. The CDR3 nucleotides are TGTGCCAGCAAAGAGTTAGCAGTAACCGGGGAGCTGTTTTTT.

This clone was counted between two and nine times. This chain uses TRBV14 with TRBJ2-5, with D unclear. CDR1 and CDR2 (germline): SGHDN, FVKESK. CDR3 length equals 12 residues. The ends were cut back, 4 bases at V and 10 bases at J, with 13 bases in the middle. The CDR3 DNA reads as TGTGCCAGCAGCCCAACCGAAGCAGGCCAGTACTTC. Residues: CASSPTEAGQYF.

The rearrangement links TRBV7-9 to TRBJ1-1; D possibly corresponds to TRBD1 (5 bases). Trimming took 6 bases from V and 5 from J, leaving 19 bases between them. The CDR3 length is 15 residues. Germline V gene data show CDR1 as SEHNR and CDR2 as FQNEAQ (reference sequence). The CDR3: CASRRVGYGGTEAFF. For the CDR3, the DNA is TGTGCCAGCAGGAGGGTGGGGTACGGGGGAACTGAAGCTTTCTTT.

V is TRBV7-9 and J is TRBJ2-5; the D is unclear. The CDR3 covers 10 residues. CDR1 and CDR2 from the germline V gene are SEHNR and FQNEAQ (reference sequence). CDR3 sequence: CSGTQETQYF. The DNA for the CDR3 is TGTTCCGGCACACAAGAGACCCAGTACTTC.

The chain is built from TRBV28 and TRBJ1-3; tentative D call: TRBD1 (5 bases). Germline V gene sequence: CDR1 MDHEN, CDR2 SYDVKM. This CDR3 region has 14 residues. Trimming removed 7 bases from V and 2 bases from J, with 12 bases in between. The CDR3 loop is CASTTTGAGNTIYF. The DNA of the CDR3 is TGTGCCAGCACCACCACGGGGGCTGGAAACACCATATATTTT.

Only a few counts were recorded for this clone. This rearrangement joins TRBV11-1 to TRBJ2-7; 7 bases line up with TRBD1. Germline V lookup: CDR1 SGHAT, CDR2 FQDESV (reference sequence). V trimming: 3 bases; J trimming: 2 bases; junction bases outside the gene matches: 4. The CDR3 is made up of 14 amino acids. Here the CDR3 reads CASSFTGATYEQYF. The CDR3 DNA sequence: TGTGCCAGCAGCTTTACAGGGGCGACCTACGAGCAGTACTTC.

V is TRBV5-1 and J is TRBJ2-5; 11 nucleotides match TRBD2. V lost 0 bases, J lost 6 bases, and 4 bases stayed unmatched. Germline V gives CDR1 SGHRS, CDR2 YFSETQ. This CDR3 region has 15 residues. The CDR3, as DNA: TGCGCCAGCAGCTTGGAGGCTAGCGGGGGGAAGACCCAGTACTTC. Its protein is CASSLEASGGKTQYF. Variable domain in full (rest from reference TRBV5-1 and TRBJ2-5): KAGVTQTPRYLIKTRGQQVTLSCSPISGHRSVSWYQQTPGQGLQFLFEYFSETQRNKGNFPGRFSGRQFSNSRSEMNVSTLELGDSALYLCASSLEASGGKTQYFGPGTRLLVL.

This clone has only a few counts. The rearrangement joins TRBV19 to TRBJ2-1; 11 bases match TRBD2. The V and J ends lost 4 bases and 4 bases, in that order; junction bases with no gene match: 3. This CDR3 contains 15 residues. The germline V gene has CDR1 LNHDA and CDR2 SQIVND (reference sequence). The CDR3, as DNA: TGTGCCAGTAGTAGGATAGCGGGAGGGTACAATGAGCAGTTCTTC. Protein: CASSRIAGGYNEQFF.

V and J are TRBV7-8 and TRBJ2-7; TRBD1 matches 11 bases. The V segment lost 8 bases and the J segment 5 bases; nucleotides outside the gene matches: 8. Germline CDR1 and CDR2: SGHVS and FQNEAQ. The CDR3 has 14 residues. The CDR3 reads CASGAGQGADEQYF. The CDR3 DNA reads as TGTGCCAGCGGGGCCGGACAGGGGGCAGACGAGCAGTACTTC.

The chain combines TRBV4-2 with TRBJ2-2; maybe TRBD1 (5 bases). CDR1 is LGHNA and CDR2 is YNFKEQ in the germline V gene. V was trimmed by 1 base and J by 4 bases, leaving 13 bases between them. The CDR3 contains 16 residues. CDR3: CASSQAQGDATGELFF. In DNA form, the CDR3 reads TGTGCCAGCAGCCAAGCGCAGGGTGATGCCACCGGGGAGCTGTTTTTT.

This sequence joins TRBV28 and TRBJ2-7; D is uncertain. Trimming took off 7 bases at V and 0 bases at J, with 10 bases between the two ends. This CDR3 has 13 residues. CDR1 and CDR2 (germline): MDHEN, SYDVKM. This chain's CDR3 is CASNPPLSYEQYF. The CDR3 DNA reads TGTGCCAGCAACCCCCCACTCTCCTACGAGCAGTACTTC.

The rearrangement joins TRBV5-1 to TRBJ2-1; TRBD2 might be the D (6 bases). Trimming took off 3 bases at V and 0 bases at J, with 16 bases between the two ends. The germline gives CDR1 SGHRS, CDR2 YFSETQ. The CDR3 length is 17 residues. The DNA of the CDR3 is TGCGCCAGCAGCTCGACTGGCGGGGCAAGCTCCTACAATGAGCAGTTCTTC. Its protein is CASSSTGGASSYNEQFF.

The chain uses TRBV28 and TRBJ1-1; tentative D call: TRBD1 (5 bases). Germline CDR1 MDHEN, CDR2 SYDVKM. V was shortened by 6 bases and J by 0 bases, with 17 bases between the two germline ends. The CDR3 is 16 residues long. In DNA form, the CDR3 reads TGTGCCAGCAGGGCGCCGGGACTCCCTCTGAACACTGAAGCTTTCTTT. Protein: CASRAPGLPLNTEAFF.

The chain combines TRBV27 with TRBJ2-5; 9 bases align to TRBD1. In germline, CDR1 is MNHEY, CDR2 SMNVEV (reference sequence). The ends lost 2 bases at V and 4 bases at J; junction bases unmatched: 5. The CDR3 has 15 amino acids. The CDR3 spells CASSLKTGGGETQYF. CDR3 DNA: TGTGCCAGCAGTTTAAAGACAGGGGGTGGAGAGACCCAGTACTTC.

As regards this clone: One end of the junction varies from germline; a read error may be responsible. The rearrangement uses TRBV5-1 and TRBJ1-5; TRBD1 agrees at 9 bases. In germline, CDR1 is SGHRS, CDR2 YFSETQ. The CDR3 spans 15 residues. CDR3 DNA sequence: TGCGCCAGCAGCGTAGGGACAGGGAGCAATCGGCCCCAGCATTTT. This translates into CASSVGTGSNRPQHF.